Each of the 2 T cell receptor beta chains below was sequenced from the same sample in a study of human T cells and chemical hapten exposure. The time point: patch test 3, about 24 weeks after DPC sensitization. Treatment defined: therapeutic diphenylcyclopropenone sensitization with weekly scalp DPC. TCRdb reprocessed the RACE reads with MiXCR, giving one entry per CDR3 protein. The sample holds about 200,000 distinct CDR3 sequences, 20% to 25% seen once. This material consisted of whole blood, taken in connection with sensitization to the hapten diphenylcyclopropenone (DPC). The source of these receptors is a woman in her forties with alopecia areata. Some clones in this sample may be carry-over from other donors' samples.

This clonotype has a count of ten or more. V is TRBV29-1 and J is TRBJ2-3; D is undetermined. Germline lookup yields CDR1 SQVTM and CDR2 ANQGSEA. The CDR3 sequence is 14 residues long. The germline V and J ends were trimmed by 3 bases and 0 bases, with 10 bases remaining between them. CDR3 residues: CSVEGYDSTDTQYF. CDR3 DNA sequence: TGCAGCGTTGAGGGTTATGATAGCACAGATACGCAGTATTTT.

About this clonotype: At one end, the junction sequence differs from germline, possibly due to a read error. This chain joins TRBV27 and TRBJ2-2, with 7 bases fitting TRBD2. This CDR3 comprises 14 residues. Germline V gives CDR1 MNHEY, CDR2 SMNVEV (reference sequence). This CDR3 reads CASSSPSGSGEPFF. The CDR3, as DNA: TGTGCCAGCAGTTCCCCTAGCGGATCCGGGGAGCCGTTTTTT.